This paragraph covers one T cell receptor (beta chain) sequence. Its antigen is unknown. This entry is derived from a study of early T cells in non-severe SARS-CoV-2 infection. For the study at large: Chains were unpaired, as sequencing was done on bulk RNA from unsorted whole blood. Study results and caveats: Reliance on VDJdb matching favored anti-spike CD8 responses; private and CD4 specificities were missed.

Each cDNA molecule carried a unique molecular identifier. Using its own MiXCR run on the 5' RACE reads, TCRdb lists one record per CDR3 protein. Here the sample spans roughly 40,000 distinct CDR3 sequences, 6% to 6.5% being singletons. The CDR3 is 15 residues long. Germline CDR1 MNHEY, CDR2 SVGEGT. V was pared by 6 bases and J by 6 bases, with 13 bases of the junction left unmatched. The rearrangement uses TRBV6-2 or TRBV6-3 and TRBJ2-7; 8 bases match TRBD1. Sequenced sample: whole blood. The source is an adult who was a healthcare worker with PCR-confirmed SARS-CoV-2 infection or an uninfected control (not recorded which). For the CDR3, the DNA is TGTGCCAGCAGGGACGGTGGAGGGACAGGTTCCGAGCAGTACTTC. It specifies CASRDGGGTGSEQYF.